A single sample is the source of the 23 T cell receptor beta chains below, sequenced in a study of blood T cells in healthy people across ages. A sample-barcoded 5' primer and a J-beta primer mix were used in a second PCR of roughly 6 to 11 cycles. From the 5' RACE reads, TCRdb called clonotypes with MiXCR, one entry per CDR3 protein. The repertoire holds around 780,000 distinct CDR3 sequences, with around a quarter as singletons. These records were also assigned to another study, of T cells of mothers and their children.

What was sequenced was blood. All receptors derive from a boy aged 5 to 17 in good health.

About this clonotype itself: A read error may produce the germline difference seen at one junction end. The chain couples TRBV28 to TRBJ1-1, with a tentative D call TRBD1 (5 bases). CDR1 is MDHEN and CDR2 is SYDVKM in the germline V gene. CDR3 length: 14 amino acids. As DNA, the CDR3 is TGTGCCAGCATCTTGGACACACAGAACGCTGAAGCTTTCTTT. It yields the protein CASILDTQNAEAFF.

The chain combines TRBV27 with TRBJ2-5; TRBD1 matches 12 bases. The end of the DNA is better explained by TRBJ2-7, so the J call may be wrong. CDR3 length: 16 amino acids. The germline gives CDR1 MNHEY, CDR2 SMNVEV (reference sequence). CDR3 sequence (DNA): TGTGCCAGCAGTTTATTTGGGACAGGGGGCTTATACGAGCAGTACTTC. Its translation: CASSLFGTGGLYEQYF.

V is TRBV28 and J is TRBJ2-5; D gene ambiguous. Germline V gene sequence: CDR1 MDHEN, CDR2 SYDVKM. Trimming removed 3 bases at V and 5 bases at J, with 19 bases between. The CDR3 spans 16 residues. The CDR3 region is CASSFFSTAGWETQYF. CDR3 nucleotide sequence: TGTGCCAGCAGTTTCTTCTCCACCGCCGGGTGGGAGACCCAGTACTTC. The complete variable domain, with remaining parts taken from reference TRBV28 and TRBJ2-5, reads DVKVTQSSRYLVKRTGEKVFLECVQDMDHENMFWYRQDPGLGLRLIYFSYDVKMKEKGDIPEGYSVSREKKERFSLILESASTNQTSMYLCASSFFSTAGWETQYFGPGTRLLVL.

This clonotype turned up a few times. This sequence joins TRBV12-3 or TRBV12-4 and TRBJ2-7; TRBD1 aligns across 10 bases. The CDR3 consists of 16 residues. The trim removed 1 base at V and 4 bases at J, leaving 7 bases unmatched. The CDR3 loop reads CASSLESVGQGYEQYF. The CDR3 DNA sequence: TGTGCCAGCAGTTTAGAGTCCGTGGGACAGGGGTACGAGCAGTACTTC.

Comments on this clonotype: At one boundary the junction diverges from the germline segment, which might be a read error. CDR3 in DNA: TGCGCCGGCAGCCCCGGGACAGCCGGCCGTGAGACCCAGTACTTC. Translated: CAGSPGTAGRETQYF. This chain joins TRBV10-1 and TRBJ2-5; 7 bases map to TRBD1. There are 15 residues in the CDR3. CDR1 WNHNN and CDR2 SYGVQD come from the germline V gene (reference sequence).

This clonotype has just a few counts. V and J are TRBV28 and TRBJ1-2, with a tentative D call TRBD1 (5 bases). In germline, CDR1 is MDHEN, CDR2 SYDVKM. This CDR3 has 14 amino acids. The V end lost 5 bases, the J end lost 8 bases, and 18 bases lay between the germline ends. This CDR3 is CASSVQVHLGGYTF. CDR3 nucleotides: TGTGCCAGCAGTGTACAGGTTCACTTAGGGGGCTACACCTTC.

This clonotype appeared once. V gene TRBV5-1 combines with J gene TRBJ2-4; 10 positions agree with TRBD1. The CDR3 sequence is 13 residues long. With 5 bases clipped from V and 5 bases from J, the junction kept 1 base outside the gene matches. Germline V lookup: CDR1 SGHRS, CDR2 YFSETQ. CDR3 loop: CASSGTGENIQYF. For the CDR3, the DNA is TGCGCCAGCAGTGGGACAGGGGAAAACATTCAGTACTTC.

The chain uses TRBV28 and TRBJ1-1; TRBD1 is a possible D gene (5 bases). Trimming shortened V by 3 bases and J by 5 bases, and 16 bases separated the two germline ends. CDR3 size: 15 residues. In germline, CDR1 is MDHEN, CDR2 SYDVKM. CDR3 region: CASSFEGGAETEAFF. The CDR3 coding sequence is TGTGCCAGCAGTTTCGAGGGAGGGGCGGAAACTGAAGCTTTCTTT.

As for this clonotype: A much larger clone sits a single nucleotide away, making a read error possible. The chain joins TRBV11-3 to TRBJ2-2; D ambiguous. CDR1 SGHNT and CDR2 YENEEA come from the germline V gene. This CDR3 contains 13 residues. The CDR3 DNA reads as TGTGCCAACAGCTTAGATCGGCGTGGGGAGCTGTTTTTT. Encoded protein: CANSLDRRGELFF.

This clonotype was seen a few times. The chain carries TRBV7-6 and TRBJ2-3; weak D call: TRBD2 (5 bases). Trimming pared 0 bases from V and 2 bases from J, leaving 18 bases between. The CDR3 sequence is 18 residues long. Germline V lookup: CDR1 SGHVS, CDR2 FNYEAQ. CDR3 amino acids: CASSLAGPRKAATDTQYF. CDR3 nucleotide sequence: TGTGCCAGCAGCTTAGCGGGCCCACGGAAAGCGGCCACAGATACGCAGTATTTT. The complete variable domain, with remaining parts taken from reference TRBV7-6 and TRBJ2-3, reads GAGVSQSPRYKVTKRGQDVALRCDPISGHVSLYWYRQALGQGPEFLTYFNYEAQQDKSGLPNDRFSAERPEGSISTLTIQRTEQRDSAMYRCASSLAGPRKAATDTQYFGPGTRLTVL.

The chain has TRBV2 and TRBJ1-4; 12 nucleotides agree with TRBD1. CDR1 and CDR2 from the germline V gene are SNHLY and FYNNEI. With V trimmed by 5 bases and J by 4 bases, 8 bases remained unmatched. The CDR3 spans 17 residues. DNA for the CDR3: TGTGCCAGCAGTTCTCCGGGACAGGGGGCTCGTAATGAAAAACTGTTTTTT. It codes for CASSSPGQGARNEKLFF.

The chain combines TRBV18 with TRBJ2-6; D might be TRBD1 (5 bases). The CDR3 is made up of 18 amino acids. The V and J ends lost 3 bases and 2 bases respectively, with 17 bases between them. From germline, CDR1 is KGHSH and CDR2 LQKENI. The CDR3 DNA is TGTGCCAGCTCACCGGTACCAGGGATCGGAACTGGGGCCAACGTCCTGACTTTC. Translated, it gives CASSPVPGIGTGANVLTF. The whole variable domain, remainder taken from reference TRBV18 and TRBJ2-6, is NAGVMQNPRHLVRRRGQEARLRCSPMKGHSHVYWYRQLPEEGLKFMVYLQKENIIDESGMPKERFSAEFPKEGPSILRIQQVVRGDSAAYFCASSPVPGIGTGANVLTFGAGSRLTVL.

The rearrangement joins TRBV30 to TRBJ1-1; D remains ambiguous. The CDR3 contains 13 residues. Germline V gives CDR1 GTSNPN, CDR2 SVGIG (reference sequence). V was cut by 2 bases and J by 0 bases, with 7 bases left in between. In DNA, the CDR3 is TGTGCCTGGAGTTCGATTTTGAACACTGAAGCTTTCTTT. Its protein is CAWSSILNTEAFF.

This clonotype was detected a few times. This sequence joins TRBV5-5 and TRBJ1-5; D might be TRBD1 (6 bases). The CDR3 has 14 residues. Deletions cut 2 bases from V and 4 bases from J, with 10 bases between. The germline V gene has CDR1 SGHKS and CDR2 YYEKEE (reference sequence). This CDR3 is CASSFGGSNQPQHF. CDR3 bases: TGTGCCAGCAGCTTCGGGGGCTCGAATCAGCCCCAGCATTTT.

The V gene is TRBV6-5, the J gene TRBJ1-6; TRBD1 might be the D (5 bases). Germline CDR1 reads MNHEY; CDR2 reads SVGAGI. This CDR3 has 13 residues. V was shortened by 3 bases and J by 10 bases, with 10 bases between the two germline ends. The CDR3 spells CASSYRRGSPLHF. The CDR3 bases are TGTGCCAGCAGTTATCGGCGGGGGTCACCCCTCCACTTT.

The J gene is TRBJ1-2, the V gene TRBV2, with D possibly being TRBD1 (5 bases). V was pared by 10 bases and J by 6 bases, with 18 bases between. The CDR3 has 13 residues. Germline V gene lookup returns CDR1 SNHLY and CDR2 FYNNEI. CDR3 DNA: TGTGCCACCATGGGGGAGGCGGTAAATGGCTACACCTTC. Its translation: CATMGEAVNGYTF.

This chain connects TRBV6-1 to TRBJ1-2, with TRBD1 matching over 7 bases. This CDR3 contains 15 residues. The germline V gene encodes CDR1 MNHNS and CDR2 SASEGT. Unmatched junction bases numbered 7, after V lost 4 bases and J lost 2 bases. The CDR3 sequence is CASSVTGQSNYGYTF. CDR3 coding DNA: TGTGCCAGCAGTGTTACGGGACAGTCAAACTATGGCTACACCTTC.

Regarding this clonotype: Its ends do not fully match the called genes, so a read error is possible. The chain couples TRBV5-1 to TRBJ1-4, with 7 nucleotides matching TRBD1. The germline V gene has CDR1 SGHRS and CDR2 YFSETQ. The length of the CDR3 is 14 residues. This chain's CDR3 is CTSSQQGSDEKLFF. The CDR3 region has the DNA TGCACCAGCAGCCAACAGGGGAGTGATGAAAAACTGTTTTTT.

The table lists this clonotype with a few counts. CDR3 nucleotides: TGTGCCAGCAGTTCCGCCGTGGCCAGGAGCTCCTACGAGCAGTACTTC. It encodes CASSSAVARSSYEQYF. The chain combines TRBV28 with TRBJ2-7, with D uncertain. The CDR3 consists of 16 residues. CDR1 and CDR2 (germline): MDHEN, SYDVKM. V lost 4 bases to trimming and J lost 0 bases, with 16 bases between them.

The chain carries TRBV4-1 and TRBJ2-5; TRBD1 agrees at 7 bases. This CDR3 region has 15 residues. V lost 1 base to trimming and J lost 4 bases; unmatched junction nucleotides: 6. The germline CDR1 and CDR2 sequences are MGHRA and YSYEKL. In DNA, the CDR3 is TGCGCCAGCAGCCAAGTAGGGGCAGGGGGAGAGACCCAGTACTTC. Translated, it gives CASSQVGAGGETQYF.

This clonotype was seen only a few times. The DNA for the CDR3 is TGCAGTCTAAGGGGGGGGGGCGTCTACAATGAGCAGTTCTTC. Encoded protein: CSLRGGGVYNEQFF. The genes are TRBV20-1 and TRBJ2-1; D possibly corresponds to TRBD2 (7 bases). CDR1 and CDR2 from the germline V gene are DFQATT and SNEGSKA (reference sequence). V lost 8 bases, J lost 3 bases, and 17 bases lay in between. The CDR3 spans 14 residues.

The J gene is TRBJ2-4, the V gene TRBV11-2, with 7 nucleotides matching TRBD1. CDR1 and CDR2 from the germline V gene are SGHAT and FQNNGV. The CDR3 covers 16 residues. The J segment lost 1 base and the V segment lost 5 bases, leaving 8 bases of the junction unmatched. The DNA of the CDR3 is TGTGCCAGCAGCGCCGGGACAGTGAGGGCCAAAAACATTCAGTACTTC. Its protein is CASSAGTVRAKNIQYF.

The DNA of the CDR3 is TGTGCCAGCAGCCCCCCGGGACCCGACGAGGTGAGCTACGAGCAGTACTTC. Protein sequence: CASSPPGPDEVSYEQYF. This chain connects TRBV7-9 to TRBJ2-5; D possibly uses TRBD1 or TRBD2 (5 bases each). The J call is uncertain, as TRBJ2-7 better fits the DNA end. The germline gives CDR1 SEHNR, CDR2 FQNEAQ (reference sequence). CDR3 length equals 17 residues.